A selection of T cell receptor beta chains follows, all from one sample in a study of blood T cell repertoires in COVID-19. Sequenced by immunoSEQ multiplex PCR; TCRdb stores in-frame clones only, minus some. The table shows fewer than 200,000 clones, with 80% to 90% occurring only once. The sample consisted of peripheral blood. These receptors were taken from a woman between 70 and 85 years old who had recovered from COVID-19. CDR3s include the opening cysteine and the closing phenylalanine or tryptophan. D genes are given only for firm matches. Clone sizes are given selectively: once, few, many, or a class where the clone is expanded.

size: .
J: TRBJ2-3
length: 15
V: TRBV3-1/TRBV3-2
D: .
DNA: TGTGCCAGCAGCCAACGGGGGGCGAGCACAGATACGCAGTATTTT
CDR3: CASSQRGASTDTQYF

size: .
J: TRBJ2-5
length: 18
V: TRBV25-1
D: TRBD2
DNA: TGTGCCAGCAGTGAATTCGGGACTAGCGGGAGCGAGCGAGAGACCCAGTACTTC
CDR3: CASSEFGTSGSERETQYF

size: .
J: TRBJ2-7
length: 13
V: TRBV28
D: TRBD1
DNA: TGTGCCAGCTCCACAGGGGTGTCCGACGAGCAGTACTTC
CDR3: CASSTGVSDEQYF

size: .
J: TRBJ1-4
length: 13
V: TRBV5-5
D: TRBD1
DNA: TGTGCCAGCTGCAGGGGGCAGGGTGAAAAACTGTTTTTT
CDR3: CASCRGQGEKLFF

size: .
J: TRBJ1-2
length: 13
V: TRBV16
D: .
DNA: TGTGCCAGCAGCCCCGGGGGGGGATATGGCTACACCTTC
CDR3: CASSPGGGYGYTF

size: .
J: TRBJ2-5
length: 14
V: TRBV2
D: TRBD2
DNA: TGTGCCAGCAGTGAAGGGACTAGCGGCGAGACCCAGTACTTC
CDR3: CASSEGTSGETQYF

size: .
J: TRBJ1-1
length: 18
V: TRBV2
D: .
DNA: TGTGCCAGCAGCCCCCGGGGGGGGGTGGTGGCCATGAACACTGAAGCTTTCTTT
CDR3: CASSPRGGVVAMNTEAFF

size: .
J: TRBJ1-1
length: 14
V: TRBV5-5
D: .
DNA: TGTGCCAGCAGCCCGTGGGCCGCCGACACTGAAGCTTTCTTT
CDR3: CASSPWAADTEAFF

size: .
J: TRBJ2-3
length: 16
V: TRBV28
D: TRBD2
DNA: TGTGCCAGCAGTCCCCCAGGTAGCGGGAGAACAGATACGCAGTATTTT
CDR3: CASSPPGSGRTDTQYF

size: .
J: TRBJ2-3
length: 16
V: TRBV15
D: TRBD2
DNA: TGTGCCACCAGCAGAGCGCGGGGGGCCAGCACAGATACGCAGTATTTT
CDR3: CATSRARGASTDTQYF

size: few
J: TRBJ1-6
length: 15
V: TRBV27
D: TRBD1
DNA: TGTGCCAGCAGTTTATGGGACAGGGGAAATTCACCCCTCCACTTT
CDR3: CASSLWDRGNSPLHF

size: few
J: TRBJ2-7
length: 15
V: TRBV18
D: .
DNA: TGTGCCAGCTCACCAGGAAGGGACATCGTCCACGAGCAGTACTTC
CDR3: CASSPGRDIVHEQYF

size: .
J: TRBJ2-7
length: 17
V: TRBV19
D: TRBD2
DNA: TGTGCCAGTAGTATTTTGGGGCTAGCGGGAGGGACCCGAGCGCAGTACTTC
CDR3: CASSILGLAGGTRAQYF

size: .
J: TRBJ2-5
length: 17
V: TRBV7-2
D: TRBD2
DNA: TGTGCCAGCAGCTCCGCTGGGGCGGGAGGGGGGCAAGAGACCCAGTACTTC
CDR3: CASSSAGAGGGQETQYF

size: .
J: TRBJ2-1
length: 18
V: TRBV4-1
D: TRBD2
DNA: TGCGCCAGCAGCCAAGGACTAGCGGGGGGGAACCCATACAATGAGCAGTTCTTC
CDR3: CASSQGLAGGNPYNEQFF

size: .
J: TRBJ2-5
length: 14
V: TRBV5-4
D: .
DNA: TGTGCCAGCAGCTTGTCTTCGGGGGATGAGACCCAGTACTTC
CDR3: CASSLSSGDETQYF

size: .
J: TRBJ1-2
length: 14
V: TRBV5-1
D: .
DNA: TGCGCCAGCAGCTTTTCCGGAGTTAACTATGGCTACACCTTC
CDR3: CASSFSGVNYGYTF

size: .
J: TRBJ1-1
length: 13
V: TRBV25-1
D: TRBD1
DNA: TGTGCCAGCCGGCCAGGGGGCCATCAGGTCGCTTTCTTT
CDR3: CASRPGGHQVAFF

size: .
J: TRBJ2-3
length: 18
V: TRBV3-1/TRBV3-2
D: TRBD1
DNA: TGTGCCAGCAGCCCCCGGGGACAGGGAGGAAATGGCACAGATACGCAGTATTTT
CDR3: CASSPRGQGGNGTDTQYF

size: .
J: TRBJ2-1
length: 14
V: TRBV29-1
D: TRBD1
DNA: TGCAGCGTTAGCAGGGGGTCAGGCGGGAATGAGCAGTTCTTC
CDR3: CSVSRGSGGNEQFF

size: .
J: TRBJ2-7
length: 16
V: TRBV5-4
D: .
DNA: TGTGCCAGCAGCTTGGACAGGGAAACCTACGCCTACGAGCAGTACTTC
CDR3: CASSLDRETYAYEQYF

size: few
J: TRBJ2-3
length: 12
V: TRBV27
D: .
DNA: TGTGCCAGCGTGTCAGCGGCTGATACGCAGTATTTT
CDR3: CASVSAADTQYF

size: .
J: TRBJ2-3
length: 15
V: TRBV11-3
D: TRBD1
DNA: TGTGCCAGCAGCTTTACAGGGGTTGGGCCAGATACGCAGTATTTT
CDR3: CASSFTGVGPDTQYF

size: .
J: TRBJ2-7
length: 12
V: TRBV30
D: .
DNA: TGTGCCTGGAGCCTGTGGAGGCACGAGCAGTACTTC
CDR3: CAWSLWRHEQYF

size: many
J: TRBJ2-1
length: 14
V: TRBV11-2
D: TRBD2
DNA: TGTGCCAGCACTAGGGCTAGCGGGGGGGCTAGGCAGTTCTTC
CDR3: CASTRASGGARQFF

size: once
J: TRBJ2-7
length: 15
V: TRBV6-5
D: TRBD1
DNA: TGTGCCAGCAGTTACGACAGGGGGCCCACCTACGAGCAGTACTTC
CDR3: CASSYDRGPTYEQYF

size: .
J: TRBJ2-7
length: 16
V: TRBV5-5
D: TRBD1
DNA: TGTGCCAGCAGCTTGGCTGGGGGGACAGGCTTCTACGAGCAGTACTTC
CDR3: CASSLAGGTGFYEQYF

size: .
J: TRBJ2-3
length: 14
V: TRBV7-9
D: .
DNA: TGTGCCAGCAGCTATAGCGGTAACACAGATACGCAGTATTTT
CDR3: CASSYSGNTDTQYF

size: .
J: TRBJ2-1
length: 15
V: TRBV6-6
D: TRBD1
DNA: TGTGCCAGCACCTCCAGACAGGGGACCTACAATGAGCAGTTCTTC
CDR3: CASTSRQGTYNEQFF

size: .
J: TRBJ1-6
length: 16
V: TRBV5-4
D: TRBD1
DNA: TGTGCCAGCAGCCTGGGGACAGGGGGCAATAATTCACCCCTCCACTTT
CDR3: CASSLGTGGNNSPLHF

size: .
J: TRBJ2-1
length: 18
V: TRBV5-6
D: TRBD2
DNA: TGTGCCAGCAGCTTGTTGGTAGCGGGAGGGCCCTCCTACAATGAGCAGTTCTTC
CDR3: CASSLLVAGGPSYNEQFF

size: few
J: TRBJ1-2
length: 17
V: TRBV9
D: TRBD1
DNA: TGTGCCAGCAGCGCCCGAAGGGGGCAGATCGCTAACTGGGGCTACACCTTC
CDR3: CASSARRGQIANWGYTF

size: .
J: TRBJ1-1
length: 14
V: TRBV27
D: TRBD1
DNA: TGTGCCAGCAGTCCGACAGGGGCGAACACTGAAGCTTTCTTT
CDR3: CASSPTGANTEAFF

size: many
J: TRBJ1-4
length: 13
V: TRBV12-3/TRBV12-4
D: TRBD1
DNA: TGTGCCAGCGGCAATAACAGGGGTGAAAAACTGTTTTTT
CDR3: CASGNNRGEKLFF

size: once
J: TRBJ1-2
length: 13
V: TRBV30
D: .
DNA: TGTGCCCGCGTCGGGACTCCCAAGGGCGGCTACACCTTC
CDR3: CARVGTPKGGYTF

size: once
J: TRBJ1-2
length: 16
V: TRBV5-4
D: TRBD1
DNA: TGTGCCAGCAGCCCGAGCTGGACAGGGCGCAACTATGGCTACACCTTC
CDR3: CASSPSWTGRNYGYTF

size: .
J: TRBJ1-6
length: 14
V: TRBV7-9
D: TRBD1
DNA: TGTGCCAGCAGCCCTGGAGGGGGCGATTCACCCCTCCACTTT
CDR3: CASSPGGGDSPLHF

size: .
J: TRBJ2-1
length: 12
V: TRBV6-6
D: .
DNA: TGTGCCAGCAGTCCCCCTAGCCCAGGGCAGTTCTTC
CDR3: CASSPPSPGQFF

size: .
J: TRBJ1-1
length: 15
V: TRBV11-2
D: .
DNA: TGTGCCAGCAGCCCGAGTAGGGGAATGAACACTGAAGCTTTCTTT
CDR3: CASSPSRGMNTEAFF

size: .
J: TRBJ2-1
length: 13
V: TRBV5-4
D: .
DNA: TGTGCCAGCAGCGAGGGACCGGGGGATGAGCAGTTCTTC
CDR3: CASSEGPGDEQFF

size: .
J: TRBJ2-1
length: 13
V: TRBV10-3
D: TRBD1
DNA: TGTGCCATCAGTGAGTCGATGGACAGGCGGCAGTTCTTC
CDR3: CAISESMDRRQFF

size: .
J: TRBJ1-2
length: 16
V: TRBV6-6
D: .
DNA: TGTGCCAGCAGTTACGGGCCGCCTACAGGGAATTATGGCTACACCTTC
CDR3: CASSYGPPTGNYGYTF

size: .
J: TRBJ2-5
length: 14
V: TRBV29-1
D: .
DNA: TGCAGCGTTGATCGCGGGGAACCAAGGGAGACCCAGTACTTC
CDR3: CSVDRGEPRETQYF

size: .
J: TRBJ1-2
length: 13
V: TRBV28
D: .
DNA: TGTGCCAGCAGGGGGGGGCGGGGCTATGGCTACACCTTC
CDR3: CASRGGRGYGYTF

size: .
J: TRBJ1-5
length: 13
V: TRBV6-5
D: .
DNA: TGTGCCAGCAGTTACTACCGGGGTCAGCCCCAGCATTTT
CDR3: CASSYYRGQPQHF